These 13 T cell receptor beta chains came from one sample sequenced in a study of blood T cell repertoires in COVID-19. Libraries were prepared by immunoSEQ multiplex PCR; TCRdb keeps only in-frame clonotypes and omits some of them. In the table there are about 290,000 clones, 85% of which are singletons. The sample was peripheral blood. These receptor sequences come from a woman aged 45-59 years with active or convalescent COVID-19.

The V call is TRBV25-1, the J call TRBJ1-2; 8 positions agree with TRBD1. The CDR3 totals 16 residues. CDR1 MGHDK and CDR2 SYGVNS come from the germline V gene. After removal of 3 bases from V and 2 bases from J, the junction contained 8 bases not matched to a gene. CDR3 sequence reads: CASSDDRGSKNYGYTF. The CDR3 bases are TGTGCCAGCAGTGACGACAGGGGAAGCAAGAACTATGGCTACACCTTC.

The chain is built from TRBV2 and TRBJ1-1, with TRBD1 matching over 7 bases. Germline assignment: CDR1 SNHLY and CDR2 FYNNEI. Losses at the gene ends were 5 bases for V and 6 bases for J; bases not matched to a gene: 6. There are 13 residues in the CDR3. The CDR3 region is CASSTGELSEAFF. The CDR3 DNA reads TGTGCCAGCAGTACAGGGGAACTCTCTGAAGCTTTCTTT.

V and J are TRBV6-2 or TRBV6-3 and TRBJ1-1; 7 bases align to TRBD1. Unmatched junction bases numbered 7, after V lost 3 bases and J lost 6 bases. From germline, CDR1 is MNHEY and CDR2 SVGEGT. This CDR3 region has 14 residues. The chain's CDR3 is CASSYPGTDPEAFF. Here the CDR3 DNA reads TGTGCCAGCAGTTATCCCGGGACAGACCCTGAAGCTTTCTTT.

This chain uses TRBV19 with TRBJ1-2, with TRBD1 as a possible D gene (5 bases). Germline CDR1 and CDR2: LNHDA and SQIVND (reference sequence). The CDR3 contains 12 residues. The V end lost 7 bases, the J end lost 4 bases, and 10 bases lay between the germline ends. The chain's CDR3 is CASKGVSYGYTF. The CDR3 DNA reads TGTGCCAGTAAAGGGGTCAGCTATGGCTACACCTTC.

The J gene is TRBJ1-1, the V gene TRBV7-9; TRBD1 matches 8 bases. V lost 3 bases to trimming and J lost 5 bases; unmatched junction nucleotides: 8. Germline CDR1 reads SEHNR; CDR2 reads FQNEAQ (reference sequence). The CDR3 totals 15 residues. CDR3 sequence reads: CASSFQQGGSTEAFF. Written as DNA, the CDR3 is TGTGCCAGCAGCTTTCAACAGGGGGGTAGTACTGAAGCTTTCTTT.

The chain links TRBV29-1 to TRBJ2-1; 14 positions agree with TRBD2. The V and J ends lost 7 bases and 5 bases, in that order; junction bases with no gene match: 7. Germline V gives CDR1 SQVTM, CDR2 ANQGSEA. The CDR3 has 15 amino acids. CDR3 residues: CSARLAGGPNNEQFF. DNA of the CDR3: TGCAGCGCTAGACTAGCGGGAGGGCCCAACAATGAGCAGTTCTTC.

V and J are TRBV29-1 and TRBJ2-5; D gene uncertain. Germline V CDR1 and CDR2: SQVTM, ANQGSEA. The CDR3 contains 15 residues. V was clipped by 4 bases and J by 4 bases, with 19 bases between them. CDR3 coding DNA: TGCAGCGTTGTGGTTCTGGTGGGCCCTGGAGAGACCCAGTACTTC. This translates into CSVVVLVGPGETQYF.

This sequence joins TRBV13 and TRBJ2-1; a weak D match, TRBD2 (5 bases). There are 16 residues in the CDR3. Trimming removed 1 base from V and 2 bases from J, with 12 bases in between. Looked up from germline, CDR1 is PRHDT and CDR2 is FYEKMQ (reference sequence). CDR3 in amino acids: CASSLVPADPYNEQFF. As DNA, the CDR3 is TGTGCCAGCAGCTTAGTCCCAGCGGACCCCTACAATGAGCAGTTCTTC.

As DNA, the CDR3 is TGTGCCAGCAGCAGTATAAGGGGACTAGCGGGTAACTACAATGAGCAGTTCTTC. Its translation: CASSSIRGLAGNYNEQFF. The rearrangement uses TRBV11-2 and TRBJ2-1; TRBD2 matches at 12 bases. With V trimmed by 5 bases and J by 3 bases, 11 bases remained unmatched. CDR1 SGHAT and CDR2 FQNNGV come from the germline V gene. The CDR3 has 18 residues.

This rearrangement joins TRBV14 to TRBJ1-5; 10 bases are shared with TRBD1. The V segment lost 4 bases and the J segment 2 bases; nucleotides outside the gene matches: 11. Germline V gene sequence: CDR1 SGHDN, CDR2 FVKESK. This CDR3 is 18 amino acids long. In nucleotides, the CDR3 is TGTGCCAGCAGCCCCCGAAGACAGGGGGCGGACGGCAATCAGCCCCAGCATTTT. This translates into CASSPRRQGADGNQPQHF. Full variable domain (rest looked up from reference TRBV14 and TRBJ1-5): EAGVTQFPSHSVIEKGQTVTLRCDPISGHDNLYWYRRVMGKEIKFLLHFVKESKQDESGMPNNRFLAERTGGTYSTLKVQPAELEDSGVYFCASSPRRQGADGNQPQHFGDGTRLSIL.

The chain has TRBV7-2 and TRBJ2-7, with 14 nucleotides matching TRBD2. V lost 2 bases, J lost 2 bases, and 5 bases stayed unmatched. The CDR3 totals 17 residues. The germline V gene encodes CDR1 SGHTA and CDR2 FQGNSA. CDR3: CASSLFGTSGSPYEQYF. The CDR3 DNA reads TGTGCCAGCAGCTTATTCGGGACTAGCGGGAGTCCCTACGAGCAGTACTTC.

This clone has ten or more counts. The CDR3 protein is CASSLNHKNSPLHF. The CDR3 coding sequence is TGTGCCAGCAGCTTGAATCACAAGAATTCACCCCTCCACTTT. This chain links TRBV7-3 with TRBJ1-6, with D unclear. Germline CDR1 and CDR2: SGHTA and FQGTGA. CDR3 length equals 14 residues. V lost 3 bases and J 7 bases, leaving 10 bases between the germline ends.

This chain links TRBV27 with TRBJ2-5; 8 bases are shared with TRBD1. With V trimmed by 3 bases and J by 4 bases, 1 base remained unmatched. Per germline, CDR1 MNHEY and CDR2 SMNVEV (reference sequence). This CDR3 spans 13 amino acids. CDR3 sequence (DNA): TGTGCCAGCAGTTTCAGGGGGCTAGAGACCCAGTACTTC. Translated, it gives CASSFRGLETQYF.